The rows below give T cell receptor beta chains drawn from one sample of a study of T-cell reconstitution after alpha-beta-depleted transplantation in children. One entry per CDR3 protein results from TCRdb running MiXCR on the PCR reads. The data contain tens of thousands of distinct CDR3 sequences, 18% of them singletons. The sequencing used PBMCs, mostly from graft donor cells, collected 360 days after TCRalphabeta/CD19-depleted stem cell transplant. These receptors were collected from a male patient under 10 years old who had a stem cell transplant for acute lymphoblastic leukemia, so the T cells may come from the graft donor. The CDR3 runs from the conserved cysteine through the conserved F or W. Fields, in order: CDR3 protein, CDR3 DNA, J gene, V gene, clone size, CDR3 length, D gene. D genes are given only for firm matches. For some rows the clone size is stated as once, few or many, or as a class when expanded; others skip it.

CDR3aa: CASSLFPSGSRDEQYF; CDR3nt: TGTGCCAGCAGTTTATTTCCCAGCGGGAGTCGCGACGAGCAGTACTTC; j_gene: TRBJ2-7; v_gene: TRBV27; abundance: few; len: 16; d_gene: TRBD2
CDR3aa: CASSSAYGTMKNTGELFF; CDR3nt: TGTGCCAGCAGCTCGGCATACGGGACTATGAAGAACACCGGGGAGCTGTTTTTT; j_gene: TRBJ2-2; v_gene: TRBV7-6; abundance: few; len: 18; d_gene: TRBD2
CDR3aa: CASGHSGRADTQYF; CDR3nt: TGTGCCAGCGGACATAGCGGGAGGGCAGATACGCAGTATTTT; j_gene: TRBJ2-3; v_gene: TRBV6-2/TRBV6-3; abundance: many; len: 14; d_gene: TRBD2
CDR3aa: CASSAAGSTDTQYF; CDR3nt: TGTGCCAGCAGTGCGGCAGGGAGCACAGATACGCAGTATTTT; j_gene: TRBJ2-3; v_gene: TRBV25-1; abundance: few; len: 14; d_gene: .
CDR3aa: CASRADVNTEAFF; CDR3nt: TGCGCCAGCCGTGCGGATGTGAACACTGAAGCTTTCTTT; j_gene: TRBJ1-1; v_gene: TRBV5-1; abundance: many; len: 13; d_gene: .
CDR3aa: CSAAVAGTENEKLFF; CDR3nt: TGCAGTGCTGCCGTAGCCGGGACAGAGAATGAAAAACTGTTTTTT; j_gene: TRBJ1-4; v_gene: TRBV20-1; abundance: .; len: 15; d_gene: TRBD1
CDR3aa: CASSYGASASDEQYF; CDR3nt: TGTGCCAGCAGTTACGGAGCTAGCGCCTCGGACGAGCAGTACTTC; j_gene: TRBJ2-7; v_gene: TRBV6-5; abundance: .; len: 15; d_gene: .
CDR3aa: CASSSRTGGGTGELFF; CDR3nt: TGCGCCAGCAGCTCGAGGACAGGGGGCGGGACCGGGGAGCTGTTTTTT; j_gene: TRBJ2-2; v_gene: TRBV5-1; abundance: few; len: 16; d_gene: TRBD1
CDR3aa: CASKDGGYNEQFF; CDR3nt: TGTGCCAGCAAGGACGGGGGGTACAATGAGCAGTTCTTC; j_gene: TRBJ2-1; v_gene: TRBV6-2/TRBV6-3; abundance: many; len: 13; d_gene: TRBD2
CDR3aa: CASSAQGSTEAFF; CDR3nt: TGTGCCAGCAGTGCCCAGGGTAGCACTGAAGCTTTCTTT; j_gene: TRBJ1-1; v_gene: TRBV6-4; abundance: few; len: 13; d_gene: .
CDR3aa: CAWSVRGGNQPQHF; CDR3nt: TGTGCCTGGAGTGTACGGGGAGGCAATCAGCCCCAGCATTTT; j_gene: TRBJ1-5; v_gene: TRBV30; abundance: .; len: 14; d_gene: .
CDR3aa: CAASDLQGTSGNLLDEQFF; CDR3nt: TGTGCGGCCAGTGATCTCCAGGGAACTAGCGGGAACCTTTTGGATGAGCAGTTCTTC; j_gene: TRBJ2-1; v_gene: TRBV24-1; abundance: .; len: 19; d_gene: TRBD2
CDR3aa: CASSLKAGQGEKLFF; CDR3nt: TGTGCCAGCAGCTTGAAGGCGGGACAGGGGGAAAAACTGTTTTTT; j_gene: TRBJ1-4; v_gene: TRBV7-8; abundance: few; len: 15; d_gene: TRBD1
CDR3aa: CASSPHGTVSSYEQYF; CDR3nt: TGTGCCAGCAGCCCCCACGGGACCGTTAGCTCCTACGAGCAGTACTTC; j_gene: TRBJ2-7; v_gene: TRBV9; abundance: .; len: 16; d_gene: .
CDR3aa: CASSLAVGGQETQYF; CDR3nt: TGCGCCAGCAGCTTGGCCGTAGGAGGCCAAGAGACCCAGTACTTC; j_gene: TRBJ2-5; v_gene: TRBV5-1; abundance: .; len: 15; d_gene: .
CDR3aa: CASTLWPGSNEQFF; CDR3nt: TGTGCCAGCACCCTTTGGCCAGGGTCCAATGAGCAGTTCTTC; j_gene: TRBJ2-1; v_gene: TRBV6-2/TRBV6-3; abundance: .; len: 14; d_gene: .
CDR3aa: CASSFGGSGSPLHF; CDR3nt: TGTGCCAGCAGTTTTGGGGGGTCCGGTTCACCCCTCCACTTT; j_gene: TRBJ1-6; v_gene: TRBV12-3/TRBV12-4; abundance: .; len: 14; d_gene: .
CDR3aa: CASSNYNSPLHF; CDR3nt: TGTGCCAGCAGCAACTATAATTCACCCCTCCACTTT; j_gene: TRBJ1-6; v_gene: TRBV7-9; abundance: .; len: 12; d_gene: .
CDR3aa: CASRGRGTNYEQYF; CDR3nt: TGTGCCAGCAGGGGGCGCGGGACTAACTACGAGCAGTACTTC; j_gene: TRBJ2-7; v_gene: TRBV6-5; abundance: few; len: 14; d_gene: TRBD2
CDR3aa: CASSPGQGLMNTEAFF; CDR3nt: TGCGCCAGCAGCCCGGGACAGGGCCTCATGAACACTGAAGCTTTCTTT; j_gene: TRBJ1-1; v_gene: TRBV5-1; abundance: few; len: 16; d_gene: TRBD1
CDR3aa: CASRFGLDTDTQYF; CDR3nt: TGTGCCAGCAGGTTCGGATTGGACACAGATACGCAGTATTTT; j_gene: TRBJ2-3; v_gene: TRBV5-4; abundance: .; len: 14; d_gene: .
CDR3aa: CATSAVGYGYTF; CDR3nt: TGTGCCACCAGTGCGGTAGGCTATGGCTACACCTTC; j_gene: TRBJ1-2; v_gene: TRBV24-1; abundance: few; len: 12; d_gene: .
CDR3aa: CASSRGVSGANVLTF; CDR3nt: TGTGCCAGCAGTAGGGGGGTCTCCGGGGCCAACGTCCTGACTTTC; j_gene: TRBJ2-6; v_gene: TRBV2; abundance: .; len: 15; d_gene: .
CDR3aa: CASSGGTGTYGYTF; CDR3nt: TGTGCCAGCTCGGGTGGGACAGGCACTTATGGCTACACCTTC; j_gene: TRBJ1-2; v_gene: TRBV18; abundance: .; len: 14; d_gene: TRBD1
CDR3aa: CASSLPSGGIETQYF; CDR3nt: TGTGCCAGCAGCTTACCTAGCGGGGGAATAGAGACCCAGTACTTC; j_gene: TRBJ2-5; v_gene: TRBV7-2; abundance: .; len: 15; d_gene: TRBD2
CDR3aa: CASSFRTSGMFYEQYF; CDR3nt: TGTGCCAGCAGTTTCCGCACTAGCGGGATGTTCTACGAGCAGTACTTC; j_gene: TRBJ2-7; v_gene: TRBV28; abundance: .; len: 16; d_gene: TRBD2
CDR3aa: CASSPWGGGYEQYF; CDR3nt: TGTGCCAGCAGCCCATGGGGGGGCGGTTACGAGCAGTACTTC; j_gene: TRBJ2-7; v_gene: TRBV7-6; abundance: few; len: 14; d_gene: .
CDR3aa: CASSQDPQNQPQHF; CDR3nt: TGTGCCAGCAGCCAAGATCCCCAGAATCAGCCCCAGCATTTT; j_gene: TRBJ1-5; v_gene: TRBV3-1; abundance: few; len: 14; d_gene: .
CDR3aa: CASKSRDQETQYF; CDR3nt: TGTGCCAGCAAGTCCAGGGACCAAGAGACCCAGTACTTC; j_gene: TRBJ2-5; v_gene: TRBV12-3/TRBV12-4; abundance: few; len: 13; d_gene: .
CDR3aa: CASSSPIGGRVDNEQFF; CDR3nt: TGTGCCAGCAGCTCCCCCATCGGCGGGAGGGTTGACAATGAGCAGTTCTTC; j_gene: TRBJ2-1; v_gene: TRBV11-2; abundance: .; len: 17; d_gene: TRBD2
CDR3aa: CASRRQGQETQYF; CDR3nt: TGTGCCAGCAGGAGACAGGGGCAAGAGACCCAGTACTTC; j_gene: TRBJ2-5; v_gene: TRBV6-5; abundance: few; len: 13; d_gene: TRBD1
CDR3aa: CASSSGTLTQYF; CDR3nt: TGTGCCAGCAGCTCGGGGACTCTAACGCAGTATTTT; j_gene: TRBJ2-3; v_gene: TRBV11-2; abundance: many; len: 12; d_gene: .
CDR3aa: CASSLLAGTSTDTQYF; CDR3nt: TGTGCCAGCAGCTTGCTAGCAGGCACTAGCACAGATACGCAGTATTTT; j_gene: TRBJ2-3; v_gene: TRBV5-5; abundance: few; len: 16; d_gene: .
CDR3aa: CASSFWTLKKNIQYF; CDR3nt: TGTGCCAGCAGCTTTTGGACACTAAAAAAAAACATTCAGTACTTC; j_gene: TRBJ2-4; v_gene: TRBV5-8; abundance: .; len: 15; d_gene: .
CDR3aa: CASTLQGPNQPQHF; CDR3nt: TGTGCCAGTACCTTACAGGGGCCCAATCAGCCCCAGCATTTT; j_gene: TRBJ1-5; v_gene: TRBV6-5; abundance: many; len: 14; d_gene: TRBD1
CDR3aa: CASSPIAGLAGGYEQFF; CDR3nt: TGTGCCAGCAGCCCGATTGCAGGACTAGCGGGAGGGTATGAGCAGTTCTTC; j_gene: TRBJ2-1; v_gene: TRBV13; abundance: .; len: 17; d_gene: TRBD2
CDR3aa: CASSLIQGTEAFF; CDR3nt: TGTGCCAGCAGTTTAATACAGGGAACTGAAGCTTTCTTT; j_gene: TRBJ1-1; v_gene: TRBV12-3/TRBV12-4; abundance: few; len: 13; d_gene: .
CDR3aa: CASSTDRDLQLGRYGYTF; CDR3nt: TGTGCCAGCAGCACTGACAGGGATCTACAATTGGGAAGATATGGCTACACCTTC; j_gene: TRBJ1-2; v_gene: TRBV11-1; abundance: few; len: 18; d_gene: TRBD1
CDR3aa: CSASPLAAYEQYF; CDR3nt: TGCAGTGCTAGCCCGCTTGCGGCCTACGAGCAGTACTTC; j_gene: TRBJ2-7; v_gene: TRBV20-1; abundance: .; len: 13; d_gene: .
CDR3aa: CASSPWTQVSYEQYF; CDR3nt: TGTGCCAGCAGCCCCTGGACACAAGTTTCCTACGAGCAGTACTTC; j_gene: TRBJ2-7; v_gene: TRBV28; abundance: .; len: 15; d_gene: .
CDR3aa: CASSWGDRDADTQYF; CDR3nt: TGCGCCAGCAGCTGGGGGGACAGGGATGCAGATACGCAGTATTTT; j_gene: TRBJ2-3; v_gene: TRBV5-1; abundance: few; len: 15; d_gene: TRBD1
CDR3aa: CASRSAYEQYF; CDR3nt: TGCGCCAGCAGGAGCGCCTACGAGCAGTACTTC; j_gene: TRBJ2-7; v_gene: TRBV5-1; abundance: many; len: 11; d_gene: .
CDR3aa: CASSLNPQGQSQETQYF; CDR3nt: TGCGCCAGCAGCTTAAACCCCCAAGGACAGTCTCAAGAGACCCAGTACTTC; j_gene: TRBJ2-5; v_gene: TRBV5-1; abundance: .; len: 17; d_gene: .
CDR3aa: CASSFWGGSSEQYF; CDR3nt: TGTGCCAGCAGTTTTTGGGGGGGGAGCAGCGAGCAGTACTTC; j_gene: TRBJ2-7; v_gene: TRBV12-3/TRBV12-4; abundance: many; len: 14; d_gene: TRBD2
CDR3aa: CATSDLGLAGGPANTGELFF; CDR3nt: TGTGCCACCAGTGATCTTGGACTAGCGGGAGGACCCGCGAACACCGGGGAGCTGTTTTTT; j_gene: TRBJ2-2; v_gene: TRBV24-1; abundance: few; len: 20; d_gene: TRBD2
CDR3aa: CASSYSRADNEQFF; CDR3nt: TGTGCCAGCAGTTACTCGAGGGCTGACAATGAGCAGTTCTTC; j_gene: TRBJ2-1; v_gene: TRBV6-5; abundance: .; len: 14; d_gene: .
CDR3aa: CASSLSSGLAGGKETQYF; CDR3nt: TGTGCCAGCAGTTTATCTTCGGGACTAGCGGGAGGCAAAGAGACCCAGTACTTC; j_gene: TRBJ2-5; v_gene: TRBV28; abundance: many; len: 18; d_gene: TRBD2
CDR3aa: CACSPLGRVGDTQYF; CDR3nt: TGCGCCTGCAGCCCCCTCGGGCGGGTCGGAGATACGCAGTATTTT; j_gene: TRBJ2-3; v_gene: TRBV4-1; abundance: .; len: 15; d_gene: .
CDR3aa: CSVQSGGSYNEQFF; CDR3nt: TGCAGTGTTCAAAGCGGGGGGAGCTACAATGAGCAGTTCTTC; j_gene: TRBJ2-1; v_gene: TRBV20-1; abundance: many; len: 14; d_gene: TRBD2
CDR3aa: CAISEGLEGYEQYF; CDR3nt: TGTGCCATCAGTGAGGGGCTAGAGGGCTACGAGCAGTACTTC; j_gene: TRBJ2-7; v_gene: TRBV10-3; abundance: .; len: 14; d_gene: .